This TCR beta chain stems from a study of beta chain features in type 1 diabetes. Study-level findings and limits: The study notes PCR might favor shorter templates equally in patients and controls. Sampled from patients, naive, central memory and Treg TCRB repertoires appeared more similar than those sampled from healthy donors.

The CDR3 runs 17 residues. J lost 5 bases, V lost 0 bases, and 10 bases had no gene match. Germline assignment: CDR1 LGHNA and CDR2 YNFKEQ. This clone has only a few counts. Its specificity is not known. Sequencing targeted expressed TCRB transcripts, as all isolated RNA had been reverse transcribed. It was found that naive, central memory and regulatory T cell samples averaged about 3.4 million reads. Assay: immunoSEQ multiplex PCR; the TCRdb copy retains only in-frame clones and omits some. The sample shows hundreds of thousands of clones, around 12% of them seen only once. Researchers reported sorting CD4+ naive, central memory, regulatory and stem cell-like memory cells via CD45RO/CCR7/CD25/CD127/CD95/CD27.

The chain is built from TRBV4-2 and TRBJ2-1, with TRBD1 identical over 7 bases. Sequencing was performed on naive CD4+ T cells from blood. The sequence was collected from a man aged 18 to 29 in good health. The CDR3 is CASSQDRGHGGHNEQFF. CDR3 bases: TGTGCCAGCAGCCAAGATAGGGGGCACGGAGGCCACAATGAGCAGTTCTTC.